Listed below are T cell receptor beta chains from one sample, sequenced in a study of cytomegalovirus exposure and HLA in healthy donors. Assay: immunoSEQ multiplex PCR; the TCRdb copy retains only in-frame clones and omits some. The table lists about 130,000 clones, over 70% of them singletons. Sample: PBMCs. All receptors come from a woman in her forties in good health and CMV-seronegative. Each CDR3 is given with its conserved first and last residue. Fields, in order: V gene, J gene, clone size, D gene, CDR3 protein, CDR3 DNA. D genes are given only for firm matches. Clone size is stated in some rows and not others, as once, few, many or a class when expanded.

V: TRBV27; J: TRBJ1-5; size: NA; D: TRBD1; CDR3: CASSSGGPPQHF; DNA: TGTGCCAGCAGTTCAGGGGGTCCTCCCCAGCATTTT
V: TRBV2; J: TRBJ2-7; size: NA; D: TRBD1; CDR3: CASRGDSARGEQYF; DNA: TGTGCCAGCAGAGGGGACAGTGCTAGGGGCGAGCAGTACTTC
V: TRBV11-3; J: TRBJ2-7; size: NA; D: NA; CDR3: CASSPSEGSYEQYF; DNA: TGTGCCAGCAGCCCCTCCGAGGGCAGCTACGAGCAGTACTTC
V: TRBV7-8; J: TRBJ2-7; size: NA; D: NA; CDR3: CASSSETGYEQYF; DNA: TGTGCCAGCAGCTCTGAGACAGGCTACGAGCAGTACTTC
V: TRBV7-9; J: TRBJ1-3; size: NA; D: TRBD1; CDR3: CASSSTRGSGNTIYF; DNA: TGTGCCAGCAGCTCCACCAGGGGGTCAGGAAACACCATATATTTT
V: TRBV7-6; J: TRBJ2-5; size: NA; D: NA; CDR3: CASRPAGETQYF; DNA: TGTGCCAGCAGACCCGCCGGGGAGACCCAGTACTTC
V: TRBV6-5; J: TRBJ2-2; size: NA; D: NA; CDR3: CASRDSLGELFF; DNA: TGTGCCAGCAGGGACTCACTCGGGGAGCTGTTTTTT
V: TRBV10-3; J: TRBJ1-5; size: NA; D: NA; CDR3: CAISGQVNQPQHF; DNA: TGTGCCATCAGTGGGCAGGTGAATCAGCCCCAGCATTTT
V: TRBV28; J: TRBJ1-1; size: NA; D: TRBD1; CDR3: CASSSGQGGTEAFF; DNA: TGTGCCAGCAGCTCGGGACAGGGAGGCACTGAAGCTTTCTTT
V: TRBV29-1; J: TRBJ1-1; size: NA; D: TRBD1; CDR3: CSAGDRSLDTEAFF; DNA: TGCAGCGCTGGGGACAGGAGCTTAGACACTGAAGCTTTCTTT
V: TRBV19; J: TRBJ2-5; size: NA; D: TRBD1; CDR3: CASSEQGAGKQYF; DNA: TGTGCCAGTAGTGAGCAGGGGGCAGGGAAGCAGTACTTC
V: TRBV6-5; J: TRBJ1-1; size: NA; D: TRBD1; CDR3: CASSPWTGARTEAFF; DNA: TGTGCCAGCAGTCCGTGGACAGGGGCGAGAACTGAAGCTTTCTTT
V: TRBV27; J: TRBJ2-5; size: NA; D: NA; CDR3: CASSPGGETQYF; DNA: TGTGCCAGCAGCCCTGGCGGGGAGACCCAGTACTTC
V: TRBV7-2; J: TRBJ2-5; size: NA; D: NA; CDR3: CASSSRGSTETQYF; DNA: TGTGCCAGCAGCTCCCGAGGTAGTACGGAGACCCAGTACTTC
V: TRBV18; J: TRBJ1-1; size: NA; D: NA; CDR3: CASSLSSGMNTEAFF; DNA: TGTGCCAGCTCGCTCTCCAGCGGGATGAACACTGAAGCTTTCTTT
V: TRBV27; J: TRBJ2-1; size: NA; D: NA; CDR3: CASSLFSYEVYNEQFF; DNA: TGTGCCAGCAGTTTGTTCAGTTACGAGGTGTACAATGAGCAGTTCTTC
V: TRBV28; J: TRBJ2-1; size: few; D: TRBD2; CDR3: CASSSLSGGSYNEQFF; DNA: TGTGCCAGCAGTTCCCTTAGCGGGGGCTCCTACAATGAGCAGTTCTTC
V: TRBV5-8; J: TRBJ1-2; size: once; D: NA; CDR3: CASSFYSGYTF; DNA: TGTGCCAGCAGCTTCTACAGTGGCTACACCTTC
V: TRBV5-1; J: TRBJ2-2; size: few; D: TRBD1; CDR3: CASSSGTGVVGELFF; DNA: TGCGCCAGCAGCTCCGGGACAGGGGTGGTCGGGGAGCTGTTTTTT
V: TRBV7-2; J: TRBJ2-4; size: NA; D: NA; CDR3: CASSSGAQNIQYF; DNA: TGTGCCAGCAGCTCGGGAGCCCAAAACATTCAGTACTTC
V: TRBV7-8; J: TRBJ1-1; size: NA; D: NA; CDR3: CASSLHHMNTEAFF; DNA: TGTGCCAGCAGCTTACACCACATGAACACTGAAGCTTTCTTT